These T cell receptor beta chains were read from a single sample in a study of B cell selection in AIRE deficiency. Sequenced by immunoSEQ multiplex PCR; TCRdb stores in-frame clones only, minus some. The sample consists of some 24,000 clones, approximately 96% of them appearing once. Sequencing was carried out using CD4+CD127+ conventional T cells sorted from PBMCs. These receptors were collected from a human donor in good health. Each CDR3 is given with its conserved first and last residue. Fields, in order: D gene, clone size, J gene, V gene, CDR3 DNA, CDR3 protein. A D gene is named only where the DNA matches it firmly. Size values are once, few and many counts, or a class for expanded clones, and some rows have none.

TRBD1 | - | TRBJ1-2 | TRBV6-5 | TGTGCCAGCAGCTTTGGACAGGGGGCGTTAGGCTACACCTTC | CASSFGQGALGYTF
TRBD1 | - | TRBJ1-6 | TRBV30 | TGTGCCTGGAGTGAACAAGGACAGGGGGTTGGGTCACCCCTCCACTTT | CAWSEQGQGVGSPLHF
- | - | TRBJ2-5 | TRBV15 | TGTGCCACCAGCAGAGATGTTAGGGGAACGGAGACCCAGTACTTC | CATSRDVRGTETQYF
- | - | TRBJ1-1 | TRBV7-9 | TGTGCCAGCAGTTTAACCACTGAAGCTTTCTTT | CASSLTTEAFF
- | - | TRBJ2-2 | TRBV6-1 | TGTGCCAGCTCTGGGACACAAACCGGGGAGCTGTTTTTT | CASSGTQTGELFF
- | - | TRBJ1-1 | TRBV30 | TGTGCCTGGAGTGTACTCCGGACCCACACTGAAGCTTTCTTT | CAWSVLRTHTEAFF
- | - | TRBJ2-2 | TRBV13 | TGTGCCAGCAGCTTAGGACTAGCCAGACTGAACACCGGGGAGCTGTTTTTT | CASSLGLARLNTGELFF
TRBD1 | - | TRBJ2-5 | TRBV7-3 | TGTGCCAGCAGCTTAAGGGTGGGACAGGGGCAAGAGACCCAGTACTTC | CASSLRVGQGQETQYF
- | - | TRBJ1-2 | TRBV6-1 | TGTGCCAGCAGGGAAAGTCCGGGACTCAACTATGGCTACACCTTC | CASRESPGLNYGYTF
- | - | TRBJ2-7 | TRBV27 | TGTGCCAGCAGTTTGAGAGGTTTAGGGACCTACGAGCAGTACTTC | CASSLRGLGTYEQYF
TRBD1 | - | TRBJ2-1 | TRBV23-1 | TGCGCCAGCAGTTCCCCGGACAGGGGGGCGATCAGCTCCTACAATGAGCAGTTCTTC | CASSSPDRGAISSYNEQFF
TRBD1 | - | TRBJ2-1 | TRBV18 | TGTGCCAGCTCACCGACAGGGCTTAACTACAATGAGCAGTTCTTC | CASSPTGLNYNEQFF
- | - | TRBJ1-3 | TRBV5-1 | TGCGCCAGCAGCCTAATGGACATCTCTGGAAACACCATATATTTT | CASSLMDISGNTIYF
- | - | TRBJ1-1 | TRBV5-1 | TGCGCCAGCAGCCCACAAACGGGACACAACACTGAAGCTTTCTTT | CASSPQTGHNTEAFF
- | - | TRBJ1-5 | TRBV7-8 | TGTGCCAGCAGCTTAATACCCATTGGGGGGACGAGCAATCAGCCCCAGCATTTT | CASSLIPIGGTSNQPQHF
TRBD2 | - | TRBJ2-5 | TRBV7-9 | TGTGCCAGCAGCCACACTAGCGGGGGGGGAGAGACCCAGTACTTC | CASSHTSGGGETQYF
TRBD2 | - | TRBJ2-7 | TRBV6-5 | TGTGCCAGCAGTTACACTAGCGGGGGATTAGCCTACGAGCAGTACTTC | CASSYTSGGLAYEQYF
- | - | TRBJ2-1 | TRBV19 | TGTGCCAGTACACAGGGAAATAACAATGAGCAGTTCTTC | CASTQGNNNEQFF
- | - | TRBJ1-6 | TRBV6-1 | TGTGCCAGCAGTGATTTCAGGGGCGGCTCACCCCTCCACTTT | CASSDFRGGSPLHF
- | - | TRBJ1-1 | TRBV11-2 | TGTGCCAGCAGCCTGAAGGTTGGGAATGAAGCTTTCTTT | CASSLKVGNEAFF
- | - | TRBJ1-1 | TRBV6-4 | TGTGCCAGCAGTGAGGAGGCAGACACTGAAGCTTTCTTT | CASSEEADTEAFF
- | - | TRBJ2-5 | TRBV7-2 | TGTGCCAGCAGCTTAGGTGCAGTCGGGGGGACCCAGTACTTC | CASSLGAVGGTQYF
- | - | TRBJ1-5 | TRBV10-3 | TGTGCCATTCGAGAGGATGGGGGCAACAATCAGCCCCAGCATTTT | CAIREDGGNNQPQHF
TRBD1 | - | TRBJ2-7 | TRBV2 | TGTGCCAGCAGTGGGGACAGGTACTACGAGCAGTACTTC | CASSGDRYYEQYF
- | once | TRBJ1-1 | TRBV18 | TGTGCCAGCTCACCAAGTCTCGGGTCCATGGGGAACACTGAAGCTTTCTTT | CASSPSLGSMGNTEAFF
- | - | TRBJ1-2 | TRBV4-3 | TGCGCCAGCAGCCAAGCCTCGACAGGAAGGAACTATGGCTACACCTTC | CASSQASTGRNYGYTF
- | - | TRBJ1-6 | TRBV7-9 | TGTGCCAGCAGCCCATTCATAAATAATTCACCCCTCCACTTT | CASSPFINNSPLHF
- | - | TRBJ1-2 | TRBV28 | TGTGCCAGCAGTTTTGGGGTATATGGCTACACCTTC | CASSFGVYGYTF
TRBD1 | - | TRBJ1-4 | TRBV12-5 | TGTGCTAGTGCCCTTGGGACAGGGGGCGGCCTTAATGAAAAACTGTTTTTT | CASALGTGGGLNEKLFF
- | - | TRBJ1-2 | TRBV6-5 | TGTGCCAGCAGTTACAGGGAGAACTATGGCTACACCTTC | CASSYRENYGYTF
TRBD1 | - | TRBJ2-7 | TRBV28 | TGTGCCAGCAGTCCGTCCGGGACAGGGACCTACGAGCAGTACTTC | CASSPSGTGTYEQYF
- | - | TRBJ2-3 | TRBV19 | TGTGCCAGTAGAAGTCGGGGAGATACGCAGTATTTT | CASRSRGDTQYF
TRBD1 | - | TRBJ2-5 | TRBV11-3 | TGTGCCAGCAGCCGCCATGGACAGGAAGAGACCCAGTACTTC | CASSRHGQEETQYF